These 7 T cell receptor beta chains were all obtained from the same sample, sequenced in a study of long-term antiretroviral therapy in people with HIV. Survey-level resolution applied to immunoSEQ assay v3.0. Only in-frame clones appear in the TCRdb table, and some are missing; sequencing was by immunoSEQ multiplex PCR. The profile shows over 15,000 clones, under 85% of them singletons. Material: unsorted PBMCs, obtained just under 2.6 years before starting antiretroviral therapy. These receptors originate from a woman between 45 and 60 years old with HIV.

The gene calls are TRBV9 and TRBJ1-1; D is perhaps TRBD1 (5 bases). Germline loops: CDR1 SGDLS, CDR2 YYNGEE. The CDR3 sequence is 13 residues long. Trimming removed 0 bases at V and 11 bases at J, with 14 bases between. CDR3 sequence reads: CASSVGGELVAFF. CDR3 DNA: TGTGCCAGCAGCGTAGGGGGGGAGTTGGTGGCTTTCTTT.

The V call is TRBV4-1, the J call TRBJ2-4; TRBD2 aligns across 7 bases. The CDR3 sequence is 13 residues long. The V segment lost 0 bases and the J segment 9 bases; nucleotides outside the gene matches: 2. Looked up from germline, CDR1 is MGHRA and CDR2 is YSYEKL. In DNA form, the CDR3 reads TGCGCCAGCAGCCAAGAGGGGGAGGGCATTCAGTACTTC. Protein product: CASSQEGEGIQYF.

V is TRBV4-1 and J is TRBJ1-2, with D unclear. Between the trimmed V and J ends, which lost 4 bases and 0 bases, there was a span of 12 bases. The germline V gene encodes CDR1 MGHRA and CDR2 YSYEKL. The CDR3 has 15 amino acids. CDR3 bases: TGCGCCAGCAGCCTTGAGGAGGCATCTAACTATGGCTACACCTTC. It yields the protein CASSLEEASNYGYTF.

This chain links TRBV21-1 with TRBJ2-1; the table names TRBD1, a call not compared with the DNA. TRBV21-1 is designated a pseudogene. The CDR3 spans 18 residues. This CDR3 is CASSKATPDRGYYNEQFF. Written as DNA, the CDR3 is TGTGCCAGCAGCAAAGCCACGCCCGACAGGGGGTACTACAATGAGCAGTTCTTC.

The chain joins TRBV10-2 to TRBJ1-3; tentative D call: TRBD1 (6 bases). V was shortened by 0 bases and J by 3 bases, with 21 bases between the two germline ends. The CDR3 totals 19 residues. Germline V lookup: CDR1 WSHSY, CDR2 SAAADI. The CDR3 DNA reads as TGCGCCAGCAGTGAGTCCGACAGGCGCCAACCCAAATTTGGAAACACCATATATTTT. This encodes CASSESDRRQPKFGNTIYF.

The chain is built from TRBV11-1 and TRBJ2-3; tentatively, D is TRBD1 (5 bases). The germline gives CDR1 SGHAT, CDR2 FQDESV (reference sequence). V was trimmed by 4 bases and J by 0 bases, leaving 8 bases between them. CDR3 size: 14 residues. CDR3 residues: CASSYRTSTDTQYF. CDR3 nucleotide sequence: TGTGCCAGCAGCTACCGGACAAGCACAGATACGCAGTATTTT.

The rearrangement joins TRBV2 to TRBJ2-5; possible D gene TRBD2, 6 bases. Germline V gene sequence: CDR1 SNHLY, CDR2 FYNNEI. The length of the CDR3 is 15 residues. V lost 7 bases to trimming and J lost 2 bases, with 17 bases between them. The CDR3 protein is CASNYHRDSQETQYF. The CDR3 nucleotides are TGTGCCAGCAACTATCACCGGGACTCTCAAGAGACCCAGTACTTC.